This T cell receptor (beta chain) was observed in a study of T cell responses to AZD1222 COVID-19 vaccine. This CDR3 comprises 16 residues. V trimming: 6 bases; J trimming: 8 bases; junction bases outside the gene matches: 17. Profiled with immunoSEQ multiplex PCR; TCRdb holds only in-frame clones, not every one. The sample yields just over 150,000 clones, around nine tenths seen once. The V gene is TRBV23-1, the J gene TRBJ1-2, with 8 bases fitting TRBD1. TRBV23-1 is an open reading frame whose function is uncertain. This specimen consisted of peripheral blood, obtained 28 days after the second AZD1222 dose. The TCR sequence derives from an adult who received the AZD1222 COVID-19 vaccine. This CDR3 is CASSQGVGQGREGYTF. CDR3 sequence (DNA): TGCGCCAGCAGCCAAGGGGTAGGACAGGGTAGAGAGGGCTACACCTTC.